Listed here are 11 T cell receptor beta chains from one sample, sequenced in a study of cytomegalovirus exposure and HLA in healthy donors. Amplification used 60 Vbeta primers and 13 Jbeta primers. TCRdb's table, derived via immunoSEQ multiplex PCR, lists solely in-frame clones and lacks some. This repertoire shows approximately 76,000 clones, around 79% found once; its top ten account for around 2.5%. Sequencing was done on a sample of PBMCs. These receptors were obtained from a man aged 25-40 years in good health and CMV-seronegative.

The J gene is TRBJ2-2, the V gene TRBV7-2; D gene ambiguous. The CDR3 has 14 residues. V lost 4 bases to trimming and J lost 4 bases, with 10 bases between them. Germline values: CDR1 SGHTA, CDR2 FQGNSA. CDR3 region: CASSSRRRTGELFF. The CDR3, as DNA: TGTGCCAGCAGCTCGAGGCGGCGCACCGGGGAGCTGTTTTTT.

The chain couples TRBV7-9 to TRBJ1-3, with 8 nucleotides matching TRBD1. V shed 2 bases, J shed 8 bases, and the junction held 2 bases outside the gene matches. Germline V lookup: CDR1 SEHNR, CDR2 FQNEAQ (reference sequence). This CDR3 spans 13 amino acids. CDR3 nucleotide sequence: TGTGCCAGCAGCTTAAACAGGGGGGACACCATATATTTT. Translated, it gives CASSLNRGDTIYF.

The chain couples TRBV30 to TRBJ2-1, with unresolved D. The CDR3 covers 15 residues. Germline V gene sequence: CDR1 GTSNPN, CDR2 SVGIG (reference sequence). Trimming stripped 2 bases from V and 5 bases from J, with 16 bases between. In DNA, the CDR3 is TGTGCCTGGAGTCGGAATCCCAGTGGAGACAATGAGCAGTTCTTC. Translated: CAWSRNPSGDNEQFF.

In this sample, this clone turned up a few times. The chain recombines TRBV2 with TRBJ2-7; D is undetermined. CDR3 size: 12 residues. From germline, CDR1 is SNHLY and CDR2 FYNNEI. The V end lost 6 bases, the J end lost 3 bases, and 9 bases lay between the germline ends. This chain's CDR3 is CASRSTGYEQYF. DNA of the CDR3: TGTGCCAGCAGGTCGACGGGCTACGAGCAGTACTTC.

The chain couples TRBV7-9 to TRBJ2-1; no reliable D call. The CDR3 length is 12 residues. Trimming took 7 bases from V and 4 from J, leaving 8 bases between them. Germline CDR1 and CDR2: SEHNR and FQNEAQ (reference sequence). The CDR3 coding sequence is TGTGCCAGCACCTTTAGTTACAATGAGCAGTTCTTC. Translating gives CASTFSYNEQFF.

This chain connects TRBV4-1 to TRBJ2-3; weak D call: TRBD1 (6 bases). V lost 1 base and J lost 5, with 13 bases in between. Germline-derived CDR1 and CDR2 are MGHRA and YSYEKL. The CDR3 consists of 15 residues. In DNA, the CDR3 is TGCGCCAGCAGCCAAGCCACAGGGTCGAGAGATACGCAGTATTTT. Residues: CASSQATGSRDTQYF.

The chain employs TRBV28 and TRBJ1-5, with 8 nucleotides matching TRBD1. V lost 5 bases and J lost 5; bases outside the gene matches: 11. CDR1 and CDR2 (germline): MDHEN, SYDVKM. CDR3 length: 16 amino acids. CDR3 bases: TGTGCCAGCAGTGCGATCGGGACAGGCACAGATCAGCCCCAGCATTTT. Amino acids: CASSAIGTGTDQPQHF. Based on the CDR3 plus reference TRBV28 and TRBJ1-5, the full variable domain is DVKVTQSSRYLVKRTGEKVFLECVQDMDHENMFWYRQDPGLGLRLIYFSYDVKMKEKGDIPEGYSVSREKKERFSLILESASTNQTSMYLCASSAIGTGTDQPQHFGDGTRLSIL.

The rearrangement joins TRBV5-4 to TRBJ2-3, with 7 bases that match TRBD2. Unmatched junction bases numbered 8, after V lost 0 bases and J lost 4 bases. The CDR3 has 16 amino acids. Germline CDR1 reads SGHNT; CDR2 reads YYREEE (reference sequence). The CDR3 here is CASSLGVLRGADTQYF. The CDR3 region has the DNA TGTGCCAGCAGCTTGGGAGTGCTCCGGGGGGCAGATACGCAGTATTTT. Drawing the rest from reference TRBV5-4 and TRBJ2-3, the complete variable domain is ETGVTQSPTHLIKTRGQQVTLRCSSQSGHNTVSWYQQALGQGPQFIFQYYREEENGRGNFPPRFSGLQFPNYSSELNVNALELDDSALYLCASSLGVLRGADTQYFGPGTRLTVL.

This sequence joins TRBV11-2 and TRBJ2-1; possible D gene TRBD2, 6 bases. The V end lost 5 bases, the J end lost 0 bases, and 11 bases lay between the germline ends. This CDR3 spans 15 amino acids. The germline gives CDR1 SGHAT, CDR2 FQNNGV. The CDR3 protein is CASSAGKGSYNEQFF. The CDR3 nucleotides are TGTGCCAGCAGCGCGGGGAAGGGCTCCTACAATGAGCAGTTCTTC.

This rearrangement joins TRBV7-9 to TRBJ2-3, with D possibly being TRBD2 (6 bases). This CDR3 is built from 15 residues. Between the trimmed V and J ends, which lost 5 bases and 5 bases, there was a span of 17 bases. The germline V gene encodes CDR1 SEHNR and CDR2 FQNEAQ (reference sequence). CDR3: CASSPLGGAGDTQYF. The CDR3 bases are TGTGCCAGCAGCCCTCTCGGGGGAGCCGGAGATACGCAGTATTTT.

The genes are TRBV30 and TRBJ2-1; 7 positions agree with TRBD2. The length of the CDR3 is 15 residues. Germline V lookup: CDR1 GTSNPN, CDR2 SVGIG (reference sequence). The V and J ends lost 0 bases and 4 bases, in that order; junction bases with no gene match: 6. CDR3 protein: CAWSVLSGGYNEQFF. CDR3 nucleotides: TGTGCCTGGAGTGTCTTATCGGGAGGATACAATGAGCAGTTCTTC.